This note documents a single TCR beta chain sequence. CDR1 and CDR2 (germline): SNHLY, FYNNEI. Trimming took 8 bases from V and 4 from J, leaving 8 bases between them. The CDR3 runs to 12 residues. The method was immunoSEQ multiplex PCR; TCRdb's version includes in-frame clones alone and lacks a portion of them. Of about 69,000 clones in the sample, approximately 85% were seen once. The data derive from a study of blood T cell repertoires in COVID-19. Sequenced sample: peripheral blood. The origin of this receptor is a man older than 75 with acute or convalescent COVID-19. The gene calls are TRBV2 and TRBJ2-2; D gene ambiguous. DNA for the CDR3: TGTGCCAGCCTAGAAGGCACCGGGGAGCTGTTTTTT. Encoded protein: CASLEGTGELFF. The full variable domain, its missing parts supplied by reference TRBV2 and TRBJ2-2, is EPEVTQTPSHQVTQMGQEVILRCVPISNHLYFYWYRQILGQKVEFLVSFYNNEISEKSEIFDDQFSVERPDGSNFTLKIRSTKLEDSAMYFCASLEGTGELFFGEGSRLTVL.